The 14 T cell receptor beta chains given below trace back to one sample, sequenced in a study of shared clonotypes between healthy human individuals. TCRdb keeps only in-frame clones here, not all; method: immunoSEQ multiplex PCR. Among around 2.1 million clones listed, about 92% were seen once. CD45RO-negative, CCR7-selected cells formed the naive CD8 fraction, which excluded terminally differentiated effector memory CD45RA+ cells. Sequenced material: naive CD8+ T cells from PBMCs. These receptors were taken from a man aged 18 to 29 in good health. Some clones in this sample may be carry-over from other donors' samples.

V is TRBV19 and J is TRBJ2-3; D possibly matches TRBD1 or TRBD2 (5 bases each). Germline V gene lookup returns CDR1 LNHDA and CDR2 SQIVND (reference sequence). V dropped 0 bases and J dropped 3 bases, with 13 bases sitting between them. The CDR3 has 16 amino acids. CDR3 loop: CASSIDLPGLTDTQYF. The CDR3 nucleotides read TGTGCCAGTAGTATAGATCTCCCGGGGCTGACAGATACGCAGTATTTT.

This clone was seen only once. The chain carries TRBV6-5 and TRBJ2-7; 9 bases are a match to TRBD1. There are 13 residues in the CDR3. Losses at the gene ends were 7 bases for V and 5 bases for J; bases not matched to a gene: 6. Germline CDR1 and CDR2: MNHEY and SVGAGI. CDR3: CASNQQGANEQYF. The CDR3 bases are TGTGCCAGCAACCAACAGGGGGCCAACGAGCAGTACTTC.

V gene TRBV7-8 combines with J gene TRBJ2-7, with 7 bases that match TRBD1. The CDR3 covers 15 residues. Trimming cost V 6 bases and J 0 bases; bases outside gene matches: 8. Germline loops: CDR1 SGHVS, CDR2 FQNEAQ. Here the CDR3 reads CASRRWQGDSYEQYF. CDR3 sequence (DNA): TGTGCCAGCAGGAGGTGGCAGGGGGACTCCTACGAGCAGTACTTC.

CDR3 in DNA: TGTGCCAGCACCGAACGGACTAGCGGATACAATGAGCAGTTCTTC. It is translated as CASTERTSGYNEQFF. The V call is TRBV6-1, the J call TRBJ2-1; 10 bases fit TRBD2. The length of the CDR3 is 15 residues. V dropped 7 bases and J dropped 4; count of bases not matched to a gene: 7. Germline CDR1 reads MNHNS; CDR2 reads SASEGT.

Here the CDR3 DNA reads TGTGCCAGTAGTATAGACCGGGAAGAACCCCATGAGCAGTTCTTC. This gives the protein CASSIDREEPHEQFF. This chain links TRBV19 with TRBJ2-1; the D gene is possibly TRBD2 (5 bases). Germline V gene data show CDR1 as LNHDA and CDR2 as SQIVND (reference sequence). CDR3 length equals 15 residues. The ends were cut back, 0 bases at V and 8 bases at J, with 14 bases in the middle.

As concerns this clone: Other DNA sequences in the sample encode the same CDR3. The chain links TRBV4-3 to TRBJ2-2; 12 bases line up with TRBD2. CDR1 and CDR2 (germline): LGHNA, YSLEER. The V and J ends lost 3 bases and 2 bases, in that order; junction bases with no gene match: 1. The CDR3 consists of 16 residues. CDR3 protein: CASSQGLAGNTGELFF. DNA of the CDR3: TGCGCCAGCAGCCAGGGACTAGCGGGTAACACCGGGGAGCTGTTTTTT.

The rearrangement uses TRBV6-5 and TRBJ2-7; 7 nucleotides align to TRBD2. CDR3 length equals 13 residues. The germline V gene encodes CDR1 MNHEY and CDR2 SVGAGI. J lost 6 bases, V lost 6 bases, and 8 bases had no gene match. The CDR3 DNA is TGTGCCAGCAGAAAGGCCGGGGGGAGCGAGCAGTACTTC. Translating gives CASRKAGGSEQYF.

The chain is built from TRBV6-1 and TRBJ2-1; TRBD1 is a possible D gene (5 bases). V was shortened by 2 bases and J by 6 bases, with 17 bases between the two germline ends. Germline V gene lookup returns CDR1 MNHNS and CDR2 SASEGT. This CDR3 spans 16 amino acids. The CDR3 DNA follows: TGTGCCAGCAGTGAAATGGTCCGTCAGGGCCGCAATGAGCAGTTCTTC. This translates into CASSEMVRQGRNEQFF.

The rearrangement uses TRBV19 and TRBJ2-1; TRBD2 matches at 9 bases. Germline CDR1 is LNHDA and CDR2 is SQIVND (reference sequence). V dropped 10 bases and J dropped 7; count of bases not matched to a gene: 11. The CDR3 has 14 amino acids. For the CDR3, the DNA is TGTGCCACCCTATCCTTTCTAGCGGGGAATGAGCAGTTCTTC. This codes for CATLSFLAGNEQFF. The whole variable domain, filled in from reference TRBV19 and TRBJ2-1, reads DGGITQSPKYLFRKEGQNVTLSCEQNLNHDAMYWYRQDPGQGLRLIYYSQIVNDFQKGDIAEGYSVSREKKESFPLTVTSAQKNPTAFYLCATLSFLAGNEQFFGPGTRLTVL.

The chain couples TRBV27 to TRBJ1-3, with 8 bases aligning to TRBD1. Looked up from germline, CDR1 is MNHEY and CDR2 is SMNVEV (reference sequence). The ends lost 4 bases at V and 6 bases at J; junction bases unmatched: 8. The CDR3 consists of 15 residues. CDR3 sequence: CASSSPGQGENTIYF. In DNA, the CDR3 is TGTGCCAGCAGTTCCCCAGGACAGGGCGAAAACACCATATATTTT.

The V and J genes are TRBV5-1 and TRBJ1-1, with D uncertain. V was clipped by 5 bases and J by 1 base, with 9 bases between them. Per germline, CDR1 SGHRS and CDR2 YFSETQ. CDR3 length: 13 residues. CDR3 protein: CASRLGSNTEAFF. CDR3 sequence (DNA): TGCGCCAGCAGACTGGGGTCGAACACTGAAGCTTTCTTT.

This chain uses TRBV28 with TRBJ2-2, with 11 bases lining up with TRBD2. The CDR3 sequence is 17 residues long. CDR1 and CDR2 (germline): MDHEN, SYDVKM. Germline trimming cut 7 bases from V and 0 bases from J; bases unmatched to any gene: 7. CDR3 sequence reads: CASTARLAGPNTGELFF. The CDR3 coding sequence is TGTGCCAGCACCGCAAGACTAGCGGGGCCGAACACCGGGGAGCTGTTTTTT.

This chain joins TRBV7-2 and TRBJ2-6; 10 nucleotides line up with TRBD2. V shed 2 bases and J 4 bases; nucleotides not matched to a gene: 2. The V gene's germline CDR1 is SGHTA and CDR2 FQGNSA. CDR3 length equals 16 residues. The CDR3 nucleotides read TGTGCCAGCAGCTTACTAGCGGGAGCCGGGGCCAACGTCCTGACTTTC. Translating it yields CASSLLAGAGANVLTF.

The chain carries TRBV11-2 and TRBJ2-7, with TRBD2 matching over 10 bases. Germline values: CDR1 SGHAT, CDR2 FQNNGV. The V and J ends lost 1 base and 5 bases, in that order; junction bases with no gene match: 11. The CDR3 loop spans 17 amino acids. The CDR3 protein is CASSLGLAGAVGNEQYF. In nucleotides, the CDR3 is TGTGCCAGCAGCTTAGGGCTAGCGGGAGCCGTTGGGAACGAGCAGTACTTC.